The 27 T cell receptor beta chains below all came from one sample that was sequenced in a study of CD8+ T cells in alopecia areata listed by TCRdb under 2018. Receptor libraries were prepared by the immunoSEQ multiplex PCR assay. RNA was extracted from all samples and reverse transcribed into cDNA, which served as template for TCR sequencing. Not all clones reach the TCRdb copy of this immuneACCESS table, which keeps in-frame sequences only. Checked studies attribute under half of the gap to unresolved V genes and leave the rest unexplained. The sample table records around 190,000 clones; more than 55% of these occur just once. The ten largest clones capture roughly 0.7% of the sample. The time point label on this specimen signifies: about 4 weeks on oral tofacitinib. This sample's treatment or condition label indicates: oral pan-JAK inhibitor, 5-10 mg twice daily. The material was CD4+ T cells sorted from blood, obtained at week 4, from a patient treated with tofacitinib. These receptors were obtained from a human donor with alopecia areata.

This clone occurred a few times. The rearrangement uses TRBV2 and TRBJ2-3, with D hard to call. V was cut by 1 base and J by 4 bases, with 9 bases left in between. This CDR3 comprises 14 residues. Germline CDR1 SNHLY, CDR2 FYNNEI. The CDR3 loop reads CASSEVAGADTQYF. In DNA, the CDR3 is TGTGCCAGCAGTGAAGTGGCTGGGGCAGATACGCAGTATTTT.

The V call is TRBV23-1, the J call TRBJ1-4; possibly TRBD1 for D (6 bases). TRBV23-1 is noted as an ORF with a role that remains uncertain. This CDR3 contains 15 residues. Trimming pared 0 bases from V and 7 bases from J, leaving 12 bases between. For the CDR3, the DNA is TGCGCCAGCAGTCAATCGTGGGGGCGGGGTGAAAAACTGTTTTTT. As protein: CASSQSWGRGEKLFF.

CDR3 sequence reads: CASSIGLEETQYF. The CDR3, as DNA: TGTGCCAGCAGCATAGGACTGGAGGAGACCCAGTACTTC. The V and J genes are TRBV2 and TRBJ2-5; TRBD2 is a possible D gene (5 bases). Trimming took 6 bases from V and 5 from J, leaving 13 bases between them. The CDR3 spans 13 residues. The germline V gene encodes CDR1 SNHLY and CDR2 FYNNEI. The whole variable domain, filled in from reference TRBV2 and TRBJ2-5, reads EPEVTQTPSHQVTQMGQEVILRCVPISNHLYFYWYRQILGQKVEFLVSFYNNEISEKSEIFDDQFSVERPDGSNFTLKIRSTKLEDSAMYFCASSIGLEETQYFGPGTRLLVL.

The V gene is TRBV5-1, the J gene TRBJ1-1; D remains ambiguous. The CDR3 is 14 amino acids. Trimming pared 6 bases from V and 0 bases from J, leaving 12 bases between. Germline V gene data show CDR1 as SGHRS and CDR2 as YFSETQ. CDR3 DNA: TGCGCCAGCACTCCGACAAGGATGAACACTGAAGCTTTCTTT. Encoded protein: CASTPTRMNTEAFF. Using reference TRBV5-1 and TRBJ1-1 for the parts outside the CDR3, the full variable domain is KAGVTQTPRYLIKTRGQQVTLSCSPISGHRSVSWYQQTPGQGLQFLFEYFSETQRNKGNFPGRFSGRQFSNSRSEMNVSTLELGDSALYLCASTPTRMNTEAFFGQGTRLTVV.

This chain links TRBV5-1 with TRBJ2-5; D is possibly TRBD1 or TRBD2 (5 bases each). Germline CDR1 reads SGHRS; CDR2 reads YFSETQ. The CDR3 is 12 amino acids. Trimming took off 5 bases at V and 5 bases at J, with 10 bases between the two ends. For the CDR3, the DNA is TGCGCCAGCAGTGGGGGTGGTGAGACCCAGTACTTC. Its translation is CASSGGGETQYF.

Only a few counts were recorded for this clone. The rearrangement links TRBV7-9 to TRBJ2-2, with D unclear. V dropped 5 bases and J dropped 4 bases, with 8 bases sitting between them. The CDR3 runs 13 residues. From germline, CDR1 is SEHNR and CDR2 FQNEAQ (reference sequence). The CDR3 loop reads CASSQTSTGELFF. As DNA, the CDR3 is TGTGCCAGCAGCCAGACTTCCACCGGGGAGCTGTTTTTT.

This rearrangement joins TRBV29-1 to TRBJ2-1; possible D gene TRBD2, 5 bases. The CDR3 has 14 amino acids. Trimming removed 4 bases at V and 0 bases at J, with 10 bases between. The germline V gene has CDR1 SQVTM and CDR2 ANQGSEA. CDR3 sequence: CSVASSRSYNEQFF. Written as DNA, the CDR3 is TGCAGCGTTGCTTCTAGCCGCTCCTACAATGAGCAGTTCTTC.

The V gene is TRBV23-1, the J gene TRBJ1-4; D is undetermined. TRBV23-1 is designated an ORF whose function remains uncertain. V was clipped by 2 bases and J by 4 bases, with 14 bases between them. There are 16 residues in the CDR3. The CDR3 DNA sequence: TGCGCCAGCAGTCAACCGATACTTAGCCATAATGAAAAACTGTTTTTT. It is translated as CASSQPILSHNEKLFF.

This clone came up once. The rearrangement links TRBV29-1 to TRBJ2-7; TRBD2 aligns across 7 bases. The CDR3 is 14 residues long. After removal of 3 bases from V and 4 bases from J, the junction contained 9 bases not matched to a gene. The germline V gene has CDR1 SQVTM and CDR2 ANQGSEA. The CDR3 loop reads CSVEGLRGTYEQYF. CDR3 DNA: TGCAGCGTTGAGGGCTTGCGGGGGACTTACGAGCAGTACTTC.

This rearrangement joins TRBV7-9 to TRBJ1-1; D gene unclear. CDR1 is SEHNR, CDR2 FQNEAQ, per germline (reference sequence). Trimming stripped 6 bases from V and 4 bases from J, with 12 bases between. The CDR3 spans 13 residues. The CDR3 loop reads CASSLQTSTEAFF. Here the CDR3 DNA reads TGTGCCAGCAGTCTCCAGACATCCACTGAAGCTTTCTTT.

This chain uses TRBV5-6 with TRBJ1-1; TRBD1 might be the D (5 bases). The CDR3 length is 15 residues. The germline V and J ends were trimmed by 4 bases and 3 bases, with 16 bases remaining between them. Germline V CDR1 and CDR2: SGHDT, YYEEEE. The CDR3, as DNA: TGTGCCAGCAGCGCCTTTCAGGGTCGGGACACTGAAGCTTTCTTT. Its protein product is CASSAFQGRDTEAFF.

This clone appeared a few times. The rearrangement links TRBV29-1 to TRBJ2-3, with TRBD2 matching 8 bases. Germline-derived CDR1 and CDR2 are SQVTM and ANQGSEA. There are 15 residues in the CDR3. The J segment lost 0 bases and the V segment lost 4 bases, leaving 6 bases of the junction unmatched. The CDR3 loop is CSVVETSDSTDTQYF. In nucleotides, the CDR3 is TGCAGCGTTGTTGAGACTAGCGATAGCACAGATACGCAGTATTTT.

The J gene is TRBJ1-2, the V gene TRBV25-1; no clear D gene. Per germline, CDR1 MGHDK and CDR2 SYGVNS. The CDR3 is 11 amino acids. V was trimmed by 2 bases and J by 9 bases, leaving 7 bases between them. The CDR3 protein is CASSERWSYTF. The CDR3 coding sequence is TGTGCCAGCAGTGAACGATGGAGCTACACCTTC.

This clone has a handful of counts. V usage is TRBV5-6 and J usage is TRBJ2-5; 10 nucleotides line up with TRBD1. The CDR3 totals 15 residues. The V gene's germline CDR1 is SGHDT and CDR2 YYEEEE. Trimming removed 3 bases from V and 5 bases from J; junction bases left unmatched: 7. The CDR3 here is CASSSGQGIGETQYF. In nucleotides, the CDR3 is TGTGCCAGCAGCTCGGGACAGGGGATAGGGGAGACCCAGTACTTC.

J is TRBJ2-4 and V is TRBV13, with D perhaps TRBD1 (5 bases). Germline values: CDR1 PRHDT, CDR2 FYEKMQ (reference sequence). V was cut by 2 bases and J by 5 bases, with 19 bases left in between. The CDR3 is 17 residues long. The CDR3 DNA is TGTGCCAGCAGCTTAAGACAGACCTTACTCTTCGAAAACATTCAGTACTTC. Protein product: CASSLRQTLLFENIQYF.

This clone was counted between two and nine times. The chain links TRBV10-2 to TRBJ1-5; possible D gene TRBD1, 5 bases. The CDR3 is 15 residues long. CDR1 is WSHSY and CDR2 is SAAADI in the germline V gene. Trimming cost V 6 bases and J 4 bases, with 16 bases left between them. The CDR3 nucleotides are TGCGCCAGCAGGGACTCCGGGACGTATAATCAGCCCCAGCATTTT. Residues: CASRDSGTYNQPQHF.

The V gene is TRBV5-1, the J gene TRBJ2-5; D may correspond to TRBD1 or TRBD2 (5 bases each). V gave up 4 bases and J gave up 1 base, with 14 bases separating them. CDR1 is SGHRS, CDR2 YFSETQ, per germline. There are 15 residues in the CDR3. The CDR3 DNA is TGCGCCAGCAGCACCCTCGCGAGGGGCCAAGAGACCCAGTACTTC. This translates into CASSTLARGQETQYF.

The chain links TRBV5-1 to TRBJ2-6, with TRBD2 matching 11 bases. Trimming removed 4 bases from V and 1 base from J; junction bases left unmatched: 7. In germline, CDR1 is SGHRS, CDR2 YFSETQ. This CDR3 region has 18 residues. The DNA for the CDR3 is TGCGCCAGCAGCCCCGGGACTAGCGGCACGTCTGGGGCCAACGTCCTGACTTTC. Residues: CASSPGTSGTSGANVLTF. The full variable domain, completed using reference TRBV5-1 and TRBJ2-6, is KAGVTQTPRYLIKTRGQQVTLSCSPISGHRSVSWYQQTPGQGLQFLFEYFSETQRNKGNFPGRFSGRQFSNSRSEMNVSTLELGDSALYLCASSPGTSGTSGANVLTFGAGSRLTVL.

The rearrangement links TRBV29-1 to TRBJ1-1; 7 nucleotides line up with TRBD1. Germline-derived CDR1 and CDR2 are SQVTM and ANQGSEA. The CDR3 runs to 14 residues. Trimming cost V 6 bases and J 6 bases; bases outside gene matches: 13. CDR3 nucleotide sequence: TGCAGCGTGCGAAAAACCCCGACAGGGCCTGAAGCTTTCTTT. Amino acid sequence: CSVRKTPTGPEAFF.

This clone was counted only a few times. The rearrangement uses TRBV5-1 and TRBJ2-1; unclear D gene. CDR1 and CDR2 (germline): SGHRS, YFSETQ. V lost 4 bases to trimming and J lost 10 bases, with 9 bases between them. The CDR3 runs 11 residues. The CDR3 reads CASSKTMEQFF. The CDR3 DNA reads as TGCGCCAGCAGCAAAACAATGGAGCAGTTCTTC.

The chain couples TRBV29-1 to TRBJ2-2; 9 nucleotides align to TRBD2. Germline values: CDR1 SQVTM, CDR2 ANQGSEA. V trimming: 4 bases; J trimming: 7 bases; junction bases outside the gene matches: 7. This CDR3 contains 14 residues. As DNA, the CDR3 is TGCAGCGTTGCCATGGCGGGAGGGTTCGGGGAGCTGTTTTTT. Residues: CSVAMAGGFGELFF.

Of note for this clone: This same CDR3 is encoded by further DNA sequences in the sample. The chain recombines TRBV29-1 with TRBJ2-7; 7 bases agree with TRBD1. CDR1 and CDR2 from the germline V gene are SQVTM and ANQGSEA. CDR3 length equals 13 residues. V was pared by 6 bases and J by 0 bases, with 5 bases of the junction left unmatched. CDR3 in DNA: TGCAGCGTGACAGGGAGAAGCTCCTACGAGCAGTACTTC. Its protein product is CSVTGRSSYEQYF.

The chain recombines TRBV19 with TRBJ1-2, with 8 bases lining up with TRBD1. Germline V gene sequence: CDR1 LNHDA, CDR2 SQIVND (reference sequence). The length of the CDR3 is 14 residues. V shed 2 bases, J shed 8 bases, and the junction held 7 bases outside the gene matches. CDR3 sequence (DNA): TGTGCCAGTAGTATACAGGGGGCCATGGGAGGCTACACCTTC. This sequence encodes CASSIQGAMGGYTF.

The V gene is TRBV7-9, the J gene TRBJ2-7; D perhaps matches TRBD1 (6 bases). CDR3 length: 16 amino acids. CDR1 and CDR2 (germline): SEHNR, FQNEAQ (reference sequence). Trimming cost V 4 bases and J 1 base, with 17 bases left between them. The CDR3 is CASSSSPGTLSYEQYF. CDR3 sequence (DNA): TGTGCCAGCAGCTCCTCCCCCGGGACACTATCCTACGAGCAGTACTTC.

This clone has only a few counts. V and J are TRBV7-2 and TRBJ2-7; 7 bases match TRBD1. The CDR3 length is 14 residues. J gave up 3 bases and V 7 bases, and 9 bases lay outside the gene matches. Germline V gene lookup returns CDR1 SGHTA and CDR2 FQGNSA. Here the CDR3 DNA reads TGTGCCAGCACCCACGGGACAGCGAGCTACGAGCAGTACTTC. Its protein product is CASTHGTASYEQYF.

This sequence joins TRBV30 and TRBJ2-7; 12 bases map to TRBD2. This CDR3 has 14 amino acids. With V trimmed by 3 bases and J by 4 bases, 4 bases remained unmatched. CDR1 and CDR2 (germline): GTSNPN, SVGIG (reference sequence). The CDR3 reads CAWSGLAGSYEQYF. The CDR3 coding sequence is TGTGCCTGGAGCGGACTAGCGGGGAGTTACGAGCAGTACTTC.

The chain couples TRBV29-1 to TRBJ2-1, with TRBD2 matching 9 bases. This CDR3 contains 14 residues. Germline lookup yields CDR1 SQVTM and CDR2 ANQGSEA. The V and J ends lost 5 bases and 7 bases, in that order; junction bases with no gene match: 9. The CDR3 protein is CSVSGRSVGNEQFF. CDR3 in DNA: TGCAGCGTTAGCGGGAGGAGTGTCGGGAATGAGCAGTTCTTC.